This T cell receptor (beta chain) was captured by sequencing in a study of tumor and adjacent non-tumor tissue in lung cancer. Only a few counts were recorded for this clonotype. Its antigen is currently unknown. TCRbeta libraries were built with three rounds of nested PCR, modified from ARM-PCR. From the multiplex PCR reads, TCRdb called clonotypes with MiXCR, one entry per CDR3 protein. The table includes approximately 76,000 distinct CDR3 sequences, approximately 71% detected once. Regarding the study as a whole: Top 100 clones took a larger repertoire share in normal lung.

RNA was extracted from bulk tissue without any cell sorting. Newly diagnosed lung cancer patients had thoracic surgery in China, August–November 2014, without prior chemotherapy. This receptor was taken from a woman aged 70-85 years with non-small cell lung cancer. The source material was lung tumor tissue.

The CDR3 DNA follows: TGTGCCAGCAGCTCCGGGACAGGGAACTATGGCTACACCTTC. Its translation: CASSSGTGNYGYTF. The chain combines TRBV5-6 with TRBJ1-2; 9 bases are a match to TRBD1. Trimming took 3 bases from V and 2 from J; bases not matched to a gene: 2. The CDR3 covers 14 residues. Germline V gene lookup returns CDR1 SGHDT and CDR2 YYEEEE.